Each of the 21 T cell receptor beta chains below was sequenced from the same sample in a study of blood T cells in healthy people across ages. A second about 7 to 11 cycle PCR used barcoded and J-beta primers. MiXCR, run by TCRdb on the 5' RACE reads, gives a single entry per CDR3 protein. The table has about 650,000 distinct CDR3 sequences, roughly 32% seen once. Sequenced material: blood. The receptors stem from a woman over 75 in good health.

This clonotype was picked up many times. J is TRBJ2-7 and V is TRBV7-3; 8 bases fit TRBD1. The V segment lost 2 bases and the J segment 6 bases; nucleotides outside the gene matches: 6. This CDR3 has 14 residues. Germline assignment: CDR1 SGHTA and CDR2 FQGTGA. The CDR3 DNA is TGTGCCAGCAGCTTAGGACAGGGATCGGGCGAGCAGTACTTC. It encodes CASSLGQGSGEQYF.

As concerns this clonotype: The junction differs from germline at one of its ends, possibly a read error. CDR3 sequence (DNA): TGTGCCGGCAGTTACGATGCCAGGCTCAATCCTGAAGCTTTCTTT. This translates into CAGSYDARLNPEAFF. The chain uses TRBV6-6 and TRBJ1-1; D gene uncertain. This CDR3 is 15 amino acids long. Looked up from germline, CDR1 is MNHNY and CDR2 is SVGAGI (reference sequence).

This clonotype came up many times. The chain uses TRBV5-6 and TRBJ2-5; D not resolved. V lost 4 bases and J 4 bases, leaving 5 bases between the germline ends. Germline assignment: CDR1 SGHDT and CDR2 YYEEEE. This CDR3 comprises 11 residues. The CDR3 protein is CASSARETQYF. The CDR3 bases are TGTGCCAGCAGCGCAAGAGAGACCCAGTACTTC.

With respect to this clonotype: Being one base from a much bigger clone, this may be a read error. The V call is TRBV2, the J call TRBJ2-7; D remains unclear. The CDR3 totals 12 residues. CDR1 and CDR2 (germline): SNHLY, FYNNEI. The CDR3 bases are TGTGCCCGCAGTGTCAACAGCTACGAGCAGTACTTC. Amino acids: CARSVNSYEQYF.

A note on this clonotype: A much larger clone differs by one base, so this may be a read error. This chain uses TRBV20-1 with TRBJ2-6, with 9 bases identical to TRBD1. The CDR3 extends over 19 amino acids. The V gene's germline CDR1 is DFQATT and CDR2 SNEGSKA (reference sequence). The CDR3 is CSATQPSTGGPSGANVRTF. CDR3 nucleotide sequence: TGCAGTGCCACCCAGCCCTCGACAGGGGGGCCCTCTGGGGCCAACGTCCGGACTTTC.

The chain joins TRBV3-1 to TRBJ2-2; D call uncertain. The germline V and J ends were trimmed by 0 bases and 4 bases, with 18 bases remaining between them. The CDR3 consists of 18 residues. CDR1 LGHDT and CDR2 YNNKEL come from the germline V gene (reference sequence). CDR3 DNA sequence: TGTGCCAGCAGCCAAGATGGGGTTTGGGCTAATCCCACCGGGGAGCTGTTTTTT. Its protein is CASSQDGVWANPTGELFF.

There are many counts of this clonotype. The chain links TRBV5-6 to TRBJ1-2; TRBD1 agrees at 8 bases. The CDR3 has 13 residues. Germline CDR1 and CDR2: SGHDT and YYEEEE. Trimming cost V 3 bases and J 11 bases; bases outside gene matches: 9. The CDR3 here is CASSWVQGDSYTF. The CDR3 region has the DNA TGTGCCAGCAGCTGGGTACAGGGGGATTCTTACACCTTC.

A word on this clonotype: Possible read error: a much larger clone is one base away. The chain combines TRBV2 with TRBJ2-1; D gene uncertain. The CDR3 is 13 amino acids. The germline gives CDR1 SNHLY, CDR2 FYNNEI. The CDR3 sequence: CAGSGANGSEQFF. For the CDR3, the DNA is TGTGCCGGCAGTGGAGCAAACGGATCTGAGCAGTTCTTC. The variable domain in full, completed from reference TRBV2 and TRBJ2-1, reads EPEVTQTPSHQVTQMGQEVILRCVPISNHLYFYWYRQILGQKVEFLVSFYNNEISEKSEIFDDQFSVERPDGSNFTLKIRSTKLEDSAMYFCAGSGANGSEQFFGPGTRLTVL.

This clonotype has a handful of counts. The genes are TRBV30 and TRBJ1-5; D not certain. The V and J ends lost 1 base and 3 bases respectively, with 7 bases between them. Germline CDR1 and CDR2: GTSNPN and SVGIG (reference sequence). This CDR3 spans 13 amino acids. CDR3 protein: CAWSGGNNQPQHF. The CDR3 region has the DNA TGTGCCTGGAGTGGAGGGAACAATCAGCCCCAGCATTTT.

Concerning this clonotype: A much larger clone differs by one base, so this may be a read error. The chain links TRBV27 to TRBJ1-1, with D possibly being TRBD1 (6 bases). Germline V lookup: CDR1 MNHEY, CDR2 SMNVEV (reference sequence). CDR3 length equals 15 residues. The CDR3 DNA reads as TGTGCCTGCAGTTTAGGGGGGCTGGTGAACACTGAAGCTTTCTTT. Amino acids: CACSLGGLVNTEAFF.

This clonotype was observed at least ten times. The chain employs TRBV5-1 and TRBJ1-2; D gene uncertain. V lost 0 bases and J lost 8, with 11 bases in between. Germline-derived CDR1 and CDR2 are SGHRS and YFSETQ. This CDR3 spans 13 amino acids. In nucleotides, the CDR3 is TGCGCCAGCAGCTTGGAAGGCCAAGAGGGCTACACCTTC. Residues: CASSLEGQEGYTF.

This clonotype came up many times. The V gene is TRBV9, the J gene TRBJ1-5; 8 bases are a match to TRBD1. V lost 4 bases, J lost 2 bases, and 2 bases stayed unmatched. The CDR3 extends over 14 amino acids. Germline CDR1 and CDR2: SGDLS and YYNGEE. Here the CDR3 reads CASSQQGGNQPQHF. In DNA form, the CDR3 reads TGTGCCAGCAGCCAACAGGGGGGCAATCAGCCCCAGCATTTT.

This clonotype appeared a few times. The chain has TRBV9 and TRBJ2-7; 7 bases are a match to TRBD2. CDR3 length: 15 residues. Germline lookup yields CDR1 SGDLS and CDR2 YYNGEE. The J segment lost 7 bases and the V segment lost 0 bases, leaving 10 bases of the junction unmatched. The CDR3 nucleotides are TGTGCCAGCAGCGTAGGTGCGGGGGACTACAATGAGCAGTACTTC. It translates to CASSVGAGDYNEQYF.

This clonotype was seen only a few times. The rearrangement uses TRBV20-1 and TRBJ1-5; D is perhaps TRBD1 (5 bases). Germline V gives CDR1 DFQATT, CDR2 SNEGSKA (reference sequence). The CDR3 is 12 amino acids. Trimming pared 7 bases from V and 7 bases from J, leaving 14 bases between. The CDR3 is CSGAVGEQPQHF. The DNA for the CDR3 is TGCAGTGGGGCCGTGGGGGAACAGCCCCAGCATTTT.

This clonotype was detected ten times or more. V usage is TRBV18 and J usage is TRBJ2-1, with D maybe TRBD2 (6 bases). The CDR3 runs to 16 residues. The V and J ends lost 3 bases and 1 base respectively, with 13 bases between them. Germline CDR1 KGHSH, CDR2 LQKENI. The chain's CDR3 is CASSPFGGESYNEQFF. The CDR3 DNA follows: TGTGCCAGCTCACCGTTTGGCGGGGAATCCTACAATGAGCAGTTCTTC.

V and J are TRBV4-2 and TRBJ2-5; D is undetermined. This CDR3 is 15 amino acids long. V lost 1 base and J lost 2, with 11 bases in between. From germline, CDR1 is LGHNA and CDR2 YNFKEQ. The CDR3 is CASSQGETAQETQYF. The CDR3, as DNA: TGTGCCAGCAGCCAAGGAGAAACGGCACAAGAGACCCAGTACTTC.

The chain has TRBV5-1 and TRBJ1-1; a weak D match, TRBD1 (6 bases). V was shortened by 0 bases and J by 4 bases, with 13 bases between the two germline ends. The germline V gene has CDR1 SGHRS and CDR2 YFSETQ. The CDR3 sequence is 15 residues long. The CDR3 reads CASSLARGAGTEAFF. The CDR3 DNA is TGCGCCAGCAGCTTGGCCCGGGGGGCGGGCACTGAAGCTTTCTTT.

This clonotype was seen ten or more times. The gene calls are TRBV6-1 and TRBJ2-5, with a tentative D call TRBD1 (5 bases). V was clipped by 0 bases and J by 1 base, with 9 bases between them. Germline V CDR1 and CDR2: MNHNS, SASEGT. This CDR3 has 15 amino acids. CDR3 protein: CASSEARQPQETQYF. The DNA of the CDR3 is TGTGCCAGCAGTGAAGCCAGACAGCCCCAAGAGACCCAGTACTTC.

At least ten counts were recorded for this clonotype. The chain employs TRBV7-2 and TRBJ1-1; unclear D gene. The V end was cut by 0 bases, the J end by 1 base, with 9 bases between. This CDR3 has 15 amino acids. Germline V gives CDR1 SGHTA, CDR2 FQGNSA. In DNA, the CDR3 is TGTGCCAGCAGCTTAGCGCGGTTAGGGAACACTGAAGCTTTCTTT. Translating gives CASSLARLGNTEAFF.

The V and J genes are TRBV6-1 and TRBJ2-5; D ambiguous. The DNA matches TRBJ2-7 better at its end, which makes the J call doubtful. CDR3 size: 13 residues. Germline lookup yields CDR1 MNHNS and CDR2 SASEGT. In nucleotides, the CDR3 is TGTGCCAGCAGTGAGGCGGACGTCTCCGAGCAGTACTTC. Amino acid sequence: CASSEADVSEQYF.

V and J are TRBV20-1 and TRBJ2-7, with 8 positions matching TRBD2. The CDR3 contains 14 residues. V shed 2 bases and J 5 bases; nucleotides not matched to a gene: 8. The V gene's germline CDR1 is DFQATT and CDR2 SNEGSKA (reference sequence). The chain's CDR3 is CSARRRTSTDEQYF. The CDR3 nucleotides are TGCAGTGCTAGACGGCGGACTAGCACCGACGAGCAGTACTTC.